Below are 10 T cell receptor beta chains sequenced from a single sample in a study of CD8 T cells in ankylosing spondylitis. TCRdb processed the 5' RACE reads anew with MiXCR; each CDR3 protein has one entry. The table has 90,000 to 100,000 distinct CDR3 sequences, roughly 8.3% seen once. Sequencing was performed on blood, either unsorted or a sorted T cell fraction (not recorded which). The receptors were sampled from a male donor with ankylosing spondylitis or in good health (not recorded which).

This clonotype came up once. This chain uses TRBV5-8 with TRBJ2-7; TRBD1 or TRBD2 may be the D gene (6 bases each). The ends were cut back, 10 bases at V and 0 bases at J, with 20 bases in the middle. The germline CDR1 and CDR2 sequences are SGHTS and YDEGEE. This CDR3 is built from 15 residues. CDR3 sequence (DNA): TGTGCCGGAGCGGCGGGGACACCCATCTCCTACGAGCAGTACTTC. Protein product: CAGAAGTPISYEQYF.

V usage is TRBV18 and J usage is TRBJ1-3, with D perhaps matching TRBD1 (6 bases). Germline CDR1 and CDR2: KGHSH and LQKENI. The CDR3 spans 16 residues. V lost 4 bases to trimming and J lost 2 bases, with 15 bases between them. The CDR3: CASSLYRASTGNTIYF. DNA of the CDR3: TGTGCCAGCTCACTATACAGGGCCTCGACTGGAAACACCATATATTTT.

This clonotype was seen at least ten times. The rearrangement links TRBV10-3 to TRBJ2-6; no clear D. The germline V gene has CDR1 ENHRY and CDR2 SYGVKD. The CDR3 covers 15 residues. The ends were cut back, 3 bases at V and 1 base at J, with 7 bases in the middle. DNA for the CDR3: TGTGCCATCAGTGAAGACCGGTCTGGGGCCAACGTCCTGACTTTC. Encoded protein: CAISEDRSGANVLTF.

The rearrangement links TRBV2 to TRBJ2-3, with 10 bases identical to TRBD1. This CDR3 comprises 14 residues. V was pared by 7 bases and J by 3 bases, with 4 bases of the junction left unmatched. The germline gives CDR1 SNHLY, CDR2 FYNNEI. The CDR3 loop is CASNDRGRTDTQYF. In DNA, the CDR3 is TGTGCCAGCAACGACAGGGGGCGTACAGATACGCAGTATTTT.

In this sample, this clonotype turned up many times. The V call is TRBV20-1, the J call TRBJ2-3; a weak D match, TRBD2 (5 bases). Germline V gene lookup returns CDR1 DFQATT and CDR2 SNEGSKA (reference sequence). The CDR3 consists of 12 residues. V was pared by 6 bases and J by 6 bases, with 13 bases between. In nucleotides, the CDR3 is TGCAGTGCCCCCGACCGGGGTGATACGCAGTATTTT. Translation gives CSAPDRGDTQYF.

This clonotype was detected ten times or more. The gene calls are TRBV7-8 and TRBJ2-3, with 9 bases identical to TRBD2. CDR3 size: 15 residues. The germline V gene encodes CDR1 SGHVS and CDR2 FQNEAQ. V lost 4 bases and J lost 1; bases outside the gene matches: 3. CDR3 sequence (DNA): TGTGCCAGCAGCTCGGTAGCGGGAGGCACAGATACGCAGTATTTT. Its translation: CASSSVAGGTDTQYF.

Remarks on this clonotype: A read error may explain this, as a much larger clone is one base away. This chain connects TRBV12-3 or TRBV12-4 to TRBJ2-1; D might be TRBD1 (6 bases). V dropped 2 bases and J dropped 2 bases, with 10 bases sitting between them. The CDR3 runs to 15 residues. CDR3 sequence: CASSLRQEAYNEQFF. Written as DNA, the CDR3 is TGTGCCAGCAGTTTAAGACAGGAGGCCTACAATGAGCAGTTCTTC.

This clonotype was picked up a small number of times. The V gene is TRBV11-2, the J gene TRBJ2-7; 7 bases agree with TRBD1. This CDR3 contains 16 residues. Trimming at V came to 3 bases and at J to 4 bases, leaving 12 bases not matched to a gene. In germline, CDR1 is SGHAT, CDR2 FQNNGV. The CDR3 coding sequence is TGTGCCAGCAGCTTCCGAGGCTTCCCAGGGGGTTACGAGCAGTACTTC. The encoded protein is CASSFRGFPGGYEQYF.

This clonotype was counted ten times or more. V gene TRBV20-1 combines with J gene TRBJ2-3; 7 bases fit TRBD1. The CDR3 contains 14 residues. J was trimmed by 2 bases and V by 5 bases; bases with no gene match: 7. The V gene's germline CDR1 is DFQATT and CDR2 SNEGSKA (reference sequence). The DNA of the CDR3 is TGCAGTGCTGTGCTAGGGGGCGTCACAGATACGCAGTATTTT. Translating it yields CSAVLGGVTDTQYF.

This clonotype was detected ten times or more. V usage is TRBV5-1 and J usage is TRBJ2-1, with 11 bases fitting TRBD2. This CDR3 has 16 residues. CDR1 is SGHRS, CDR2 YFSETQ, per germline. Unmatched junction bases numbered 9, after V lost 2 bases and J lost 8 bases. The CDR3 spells CASSFLGTSGVDEQFF. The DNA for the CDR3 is TGCGCCAGCAGCTTCCTTGGGACTAGCGGCGTAGATGAGCAGTTCTTC.